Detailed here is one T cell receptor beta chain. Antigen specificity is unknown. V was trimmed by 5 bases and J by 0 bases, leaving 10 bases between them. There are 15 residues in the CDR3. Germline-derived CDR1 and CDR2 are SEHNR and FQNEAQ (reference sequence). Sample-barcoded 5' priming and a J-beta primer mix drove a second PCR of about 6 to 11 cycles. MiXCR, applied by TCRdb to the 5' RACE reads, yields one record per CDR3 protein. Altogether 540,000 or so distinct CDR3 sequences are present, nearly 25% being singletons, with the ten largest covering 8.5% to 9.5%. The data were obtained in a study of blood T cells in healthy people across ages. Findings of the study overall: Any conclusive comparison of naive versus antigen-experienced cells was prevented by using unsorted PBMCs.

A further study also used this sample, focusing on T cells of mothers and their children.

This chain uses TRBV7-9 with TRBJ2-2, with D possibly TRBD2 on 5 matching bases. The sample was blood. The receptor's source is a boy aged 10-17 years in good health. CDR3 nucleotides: TGTGCCAGCAGCGAACCCGGGGCGAACACCGGGGAGCTGTTTTTT. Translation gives CASSEPGANTGELFF. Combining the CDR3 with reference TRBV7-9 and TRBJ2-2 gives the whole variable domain DTGVSQNPRHKITKRGQNVTFRCDPISEHNRLYWYRQTLGQGPEFLTYFQNEAQLEKSRLLSDRFSAERPKGSFSTLEIQRTEQGDSAMYLCASSEPGANTGELFFGEGSRLTVL.